Listed here are 22 T cell receptor beta chains from one sample, sequenced in a study of blood T cells in healthy people across ages (dated by TCRdb to between 2014 and 2016). The library came from 5' RACE. Data came from an Illumina HiSeq 2500. A second PCR of about 7 to 12 cycles was performed with a sample-barcoded 5' primer and a J-beta primer mix. Starting from the raw public reads, TCRdb applied fastp trimming at Q25, assembled clones with MiXCR and retained in-frame beta chains. A single entry per CDR3 protein holds the most common genes and DNA from its merged rows. This sample lists about 1.4 million distinct CDR3 sequences; approximately 59% were detected once. 6.5% to 8% of the sample is held by the ten biggest clonotypes. Sequenced material: blood. Source of these receptors: a man aged 18 to 29 in good health.

Only a few counts were recorded for this clonotype. V is TRBV4-2 and J is TRBJ2-7; 9 positions agree with TRBD1. Germline assignment: CDR1 LGHNA and CDR2 YNFKEQ. This CDR3 has 14 amino acids. V was clipped by 2 bases and J by 5 bases; unmatched bases: 4. CDR3 loop: CASSQNRGRNEQYF. For the CDR3, the DNA is TGTGCCAGCAGCCAAAACAGGGGGCGAAACGAGCAGTACTTC.

This sequence joins TRBV10-3 and TRBJ2-4, with D perhaps TRBD2 (5 bases). The DNA end is a closer match to TRBJ2-5, so the J assignment may be wrong. Looked up from germline, CDR1 is ENHRY and CDR2 is SYGVKD. The CDR3 spans 12 residues. DNA of the CDR3: TGTGCCACTGGTAGCGCAGGAGAGACCCAGTACTTC. The encoded protein is CATGSAGETQYF.

The rearrangement joins TRBV7-8 to TRBJ1-2, with D unclear. Per the germline V gene, CDR1 is SGHVS and CDR2 is FQNEAQ. V was trimmed by 1 base and J by 10 bases, leaving 10 bases between them. The CDR3 contains 12 residues. The CDR3 region has the DNA TGTGCCAGCAGCTTAGATGGCAGCTCCTACACCTTC. This translates into CASSLDGSSYTF.

This chain connects TRBV28 to TRBJ2-7; 7 bases fit TRBD1. The CDR3 runs to 13 residues. From germline, CDR1 is MDHEN and CDR2 SYDVKM. Trimming at V came to 6 bases and at J to 4 bases, leaving 6 bases not matched to a gene. The DNA for the CDR3 is TGTGCCAGCAGAACCGGGACAGTATACGAGCAGTACTTC. Amino acids: CASRTGTVYEQYF.

This chain's CDR3 is CAINGGGYGYTF. The CDR3 region has the DNA TGTGCCATCAATGGGGGTGGCTATGGCTACACCTTC. The V call is TRBV10-3, the J call TRBJ1-2, with D possibly matching TRBD1 (5 bases). The V end was cut by 7 bases, the J end by 4 bases, with 10 bases between. CDR1 ENHRY and CDR2 SYGVKD come from the germline V gene. The CDR3 length is 12 residues.

This chain links TRBV20-1 with TRBJ2-3, with 7 bases identical to TRBD1. The J segment lost 3 bases and the V segment lost 3 bases, leaving 18 bases of the junction unmatched. Germline V gives CDR1 DFQATT, CDR2 SNEGSKA (reference sequence). This CDR3 region has 18 residues. The CDR3 reads CSARDSLKMAGGTDTQYF. The CDR3 bases are TGCAGTGCTAGGGATTCACTTAAAATGGCAGGGGGAACAGATACGCAGTATTTT.

This clonotype was observed a few times. V is TRBV6-6 and J is TRBJ1-1; tentative D call: TRBD1 (6 bases). The CDR3 extends over 12 amino acids. From germline, CDR1 is MNHNY and CDR2 SVGAGI (reference sequence). Trimming took off 6 bases at V and 8 bases at J, with 13 bases between the two ends. CDR3: CASRNGQPEAFF. CDR3 sequence (DNA): TGTGCCAGCAGAAACGGACAGCCGGAAGCTTTCTTT.

J is TRBJ2-7 and V is TRBV9, with TRBD1 matching 8 bases. The junction had 7 bases not matched to a gene; V was cut back by 3 bases and J by 5 bases. The CDR3 runs 14 residues. Germline V lookup: CDR1 SGDLS, CDR2 YYNGEE. In DNA, the CDR3 is TGTGCCAGCAGCGCTGCAGGGGGCATAGACGAGCAGTACTTC. As protein: CASSAAGGIDEQYF. Together with reference TRBV9 and TRBJ2-7, the CDR3 gives the full variable domain: DSGVTQTPKHLITATGQRVTLRCSPRSGDLSVYWYQQSLDQGLQFLIQYYNGEERAKGNILERFSAQQFPDLHSELNLSSLELGDSALYFCASSAAGGIDEQYFGPGTRLTVT.

This clonotype was recorded once. The V and J genes are TRBV20-1 and TRBJ2-6, with D possibly TRBD2 on 6 matching bases. Trimming removed 2 bases from V and 3 bases from J, with 35 bases in between. CDR1 DFQATT and CDR2 SNEGSKA come from the germline V gene (reference sequence). CDR3 length equals 23 residues. The chain's CDR3 is CSARSAGTPGASSTADGANVLTF. CDR3 in DNA: TGCAGTGCTAGAAGCGCCGGGACTCCAGGCGCTTCTAGCACTGCAGATGGGGCCAACGTCCTGACTTTC.

This chain joins TRBV28 and TRBJ2-1; 12 nucleotides align to TRBD2. The V gene's germline CDR1 is MDHEN and CDR2 SYDVKM. The CDR3 sequence is 18 residues long. With V trimmed by 4 bases and J by 12 bases, 19 bases remained unmatched. The CDR3 protein is CASSSPSTSGGPVPGQFF. In DNA, the CDR3 is TGTGCCAGCAGTTCACCCTCAACTAGCGGGGGGCCAGTACCCGGGCAGTTCTTC.

This chain uses TRBV21-1 with TRBJ1-5; the table names TRBD1, a call not compared with the DNA. TRBV21-1 is flagged as a pseudogene. This CDR3 is built from 15 residues. The chain's CDR3 is CASTTNPTQGQPQHF. Here the CDR3 DNA reads TGTGCCAGCACCACCAACCCCACCCAGGGCCAGCCCCAGCATTTT.

In its sample, this clonotype was seen a few times. V is TRBV10-3 and J is TRBJ2-1, with D perhaps TRBD2 (6 bases). Germline CDR1 ENHRY, CDR2 SYGVKD. Deletions cut 6 bases from V and 0 bases from J, with 9 bases between. The CDR3 extends over 14 amino acids. CDR3 protein: CAIRGDFSYNEQFF. The CDR3 DNA is TGTGCCATCAGAGGGGACTTCTCCTACAATGAGCAGTTCTTC.

The chain uses TRBV15 and TRBJ1-6; tentatively, D is TRBD1 (5 bases). V was shortened by 6 bases and J by 12 bases, with 15 bases between the two germline ends. Germline assignment: CDR1 LNHNV and CDR2 YYDKDF (reference sequence). The CDR3 length is 13 residues. CDR3 sequence reads: CATRDMVEEPLHF. The CDR3 nucleotides are TGTGCCACCAGGGACATGGTTGAGGAACCCCTCCACTTT.

The chain employs TRBV4-3 and TRBJ2-3, with 8 bases identical to TRBD1. V was pared by 1 base and J by 0 bases, with 12 bases of the junction left unmatched. The CDR3 totals 19 residues. Germline loops: CDR1 LGHNA, CDR2 YSLEER. CDR3 loop: CASSQGFLNRGISTDTQYF. The CDR3 DNA reads as TGCGCCAGCAGCCAAGGATTCCTAAACAGGGGGATTAGCACAGATACGCAGTATTTT.

The gene calls are TRBV11-2 and TRBJ2-6, with D unresolved. CDR3 length: 17 residues. In germline, CDR1 is SGHAT, CDR2 FQNNGV. V was pared by 5 bases and J by 1 base, with 15 bases between. CDR3 amino acids: CASSSDIRMSGANVLTF. The CDR3 DNA reads as TGTGCCAGCAGCAGTGACATCCGCATGTCTGGGGCCAACGTCCTGACTTTC.

The chain joins TRBV29-1 to TRBJ2-7; 8 nucleotides match TRBD2. Near its end, the DNA agrees better with TRBJ2-5, so the J call may be wrong. The CDR3 length is 18 residues. Germline values: CDR1 SQVTM, CDR2 ANQGSEA. The CDR3 DNA is TGCAGCGTTGATGGGGCGGTAGCGGGGAGGGGAGGCGTAGAGACCCAGTACTTC. This codes for CSVDGAVAGRGGVETQYF.

The table lists this clonotype with a count of one. V usage is TRBV2 and J usage is TRBJ2-3; D remains unclear. CDR3 length: 13 residues. The V gene lost 4 bases and the J gene lost 2 bases, with 7 bases spanning the gap. Germline assignment: CDR1 SNHLY and CDR2 FYNNEI. The CDR3 bases are TGTGCCAGCAGTGTGGTGGACACAGATACGCAGTATTTT. It translates to CASSVVDTDTQYF.

This chain uses TRBV6-2 or TRBV6-3 with TRBJ2-6, with TRBD1 matching over 9 bases. CDR3 length: 19 amino acids. The germline gives CDR1 MNHEY, CDR2 SVGEGT. The V gene end was trimmed by 2 bases and the J gene end by 2 bases; junction bases not matched to a gene: 10. Here the CDR3 reads CASSYTQGQGVAGANVLTF. The CDR3 bases are TGTGCCAGCAGTTACACACAGGGACAGGGCGTCGCTGGGGCCAACGTCCTGACTTTC.

The gene calls are TRBV20-1 and TRBJ2-3, with TRBD2 matching over 14 bases. CDR1 and CDR2 (germline): DFQATT, SNEGSKA (reference sequence). The J segment lost 6 bases and the V segment lost 3 bases, leaving 5 bases of the junction unmatched. This CDR3 has 15 residues. The CDR3 bases are TGCAGTGCTAGGGGACTAGCGGGAGTGAGGGATACGCAGTATTTT. This encodes CSARGLAGVRDTQYF.

The chain recombines TRBV18 with TRBJ2-6, with 9 bases identical to TRBD1. The ends lost 5 bases at V and 0 bases at J; junction bases unmatched: 8. In germline, CDR1 is KGHSH, CDR2 LQKENI. The CDR3 contains 18 residues. CDR3 in amino acids: CASSTGTGKGSGANVLTF. The CDR3 DNA sequence: TGTGCCAGCTCAACAGGGACAGGGAAGGGCTCTGGGGCCAACGTCCTGACTTTC.

This clonotype was found a few times. The chain has TRBV29-1 and TRBJ2-1; 7 bases match TRBD1. V shed 0 bases, J shed 8 bases, and the junction held 4 bases outside the gene matches. Germline V lookup: CDR1 SQVTM, CDR2 ANQGSEA. The CDR3 contains 13 residues. The CDR3: CSVEERGGYEQFF. In DNA, the CDR3 is TGCAGCGTTGAAGAGCGAGGGGGCTATGAGCAGTTCTTC.

The gene calls are TRBV25-1 and TRBJ2-7, with D hard to call. The CDR3 runs to 15 residues. Trimming pared 2 bases from V and 1 base from J, leaving 12 bases between. From germline, CDR1 is MGHDK and CDR2 SYGVNS. The CDR3 here is CASSEARVVSYEQYF. As DNA, the CDR3 is TGTGCCAGCAGTGAAGCTAGGGTTGTATCCTACGAGCAGTACTTC.